This T cell receptor (beta chain) is drawn from a study of T-cell memory formation after mild COVID-19. One entry per CDR3 protein results from TCRdb running MiXCR on the 5' RACE reads. The table lists hundreds of thousands of distinct CDR3 sequences, more than 15% of them singletons. Trimming stripped 4 bases from V and 6 bases from J, with 15 bases between. The CDR3 has 14 residues. Germline CDR1 MDHEN, CDR2 SYDVKM. This clonotype has a handful of counts. Its specificity is unknown. Study observations and caveats: CD4/CD8 balance characterized clones contracting day 15 to 85, and CD4+ skew characterized later expanders. Contracting clones localized mainly to CM and EM when CD4+ and mainly to EMRA when CD8+.

V usage is TRBV28 and J usage is TRBJ1-1; maybe TRBD1 (5 bases). This TCR came from a young man who had mild COVID-19 (a few samples of this study predate the infection). Cell type and time point are not known. The material sequenced was PBMCs or a T cell subset sorted from them (not recorded which). The CDR3, as DNA: TGTGCCAGCAGTTACCGCCGGGGGAGGGCTGAAGCTTTCTTT. This translates into CASSYRRGRAEAFF. The full variable domain, completed using reference TRBV28 and TRBJ1-1, is DVKVTQSSRYLVKRTGEKVFLECVQDMDHENMFWYRQDPGLGLRLIYFSYDVKMKEKGDIPEGYSVSREKKERFSLILESASTNQTSMYLCASSYRRGRAEAFFGQGTRLTVV.